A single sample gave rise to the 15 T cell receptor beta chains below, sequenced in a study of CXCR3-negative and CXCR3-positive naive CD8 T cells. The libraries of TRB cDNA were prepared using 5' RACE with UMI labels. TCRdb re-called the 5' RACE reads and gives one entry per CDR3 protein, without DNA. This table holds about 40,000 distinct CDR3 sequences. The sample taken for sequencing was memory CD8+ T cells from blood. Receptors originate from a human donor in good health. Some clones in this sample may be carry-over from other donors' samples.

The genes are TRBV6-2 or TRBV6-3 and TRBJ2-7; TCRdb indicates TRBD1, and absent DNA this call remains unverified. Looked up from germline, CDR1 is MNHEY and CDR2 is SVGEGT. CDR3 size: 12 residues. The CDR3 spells CASSKGPYEQYF.

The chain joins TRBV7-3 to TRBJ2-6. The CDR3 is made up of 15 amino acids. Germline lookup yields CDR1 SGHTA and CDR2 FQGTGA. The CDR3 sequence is CASSRGNSGANVLTF.

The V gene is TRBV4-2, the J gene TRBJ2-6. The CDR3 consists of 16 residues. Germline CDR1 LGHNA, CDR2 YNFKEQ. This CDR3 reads CASSQDHSSGANVLTF.

The CDR3: CACSPTGDRVTDTQYF. This sequence joins TRBV5-1 and TRBJ2-3; without DNA, the TCRdb call of TRBD1 cannot be checked. This CDR3 spans 16 amino acids. Germline loops: CDR1 SGHRS, CDR2 YFSETQ.

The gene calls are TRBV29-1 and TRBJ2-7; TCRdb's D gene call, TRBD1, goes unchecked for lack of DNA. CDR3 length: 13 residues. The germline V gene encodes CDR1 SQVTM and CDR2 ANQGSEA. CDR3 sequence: CSVAGDRGYEQYF.

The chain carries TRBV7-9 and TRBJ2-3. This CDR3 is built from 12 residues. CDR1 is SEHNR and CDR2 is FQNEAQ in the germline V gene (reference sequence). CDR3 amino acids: CASSSVPATQYF.

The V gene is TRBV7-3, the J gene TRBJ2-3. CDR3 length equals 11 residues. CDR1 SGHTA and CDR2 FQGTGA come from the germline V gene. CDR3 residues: CASSSSGTQYF. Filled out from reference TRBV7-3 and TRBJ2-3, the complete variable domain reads GAGVSQTPSNKVTEKGKYVELRCDPISGHTALYWYRQSLGQGPEFLIYFQGTGAADDSGLPNDRFFAVRPEGSVSTLKIQRTERGDSAVYLCASSSSGTQYFGPGTRLTVL.

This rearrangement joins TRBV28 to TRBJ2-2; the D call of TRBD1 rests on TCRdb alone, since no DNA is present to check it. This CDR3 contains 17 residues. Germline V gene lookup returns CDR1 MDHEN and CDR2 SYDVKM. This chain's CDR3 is CASSETGYPLGTGELFF.

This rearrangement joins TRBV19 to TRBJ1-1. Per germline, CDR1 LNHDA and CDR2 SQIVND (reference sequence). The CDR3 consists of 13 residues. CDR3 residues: CASSPSLTTEAFF. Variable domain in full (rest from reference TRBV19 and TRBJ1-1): DGGITQSPKYLFRKEGQNVTLSCEQNLNHDAMYWYRQDPGQGLRLIYYSQIVNDFQKGDIAEGYSVSREKKESFPLTVTSAQKNPTAFYLCASSPSLTTEAFFGQGTRLTVV.

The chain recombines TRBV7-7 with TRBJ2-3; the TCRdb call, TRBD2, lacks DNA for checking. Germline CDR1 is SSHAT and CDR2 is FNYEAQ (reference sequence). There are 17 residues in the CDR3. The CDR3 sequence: CASSPTGTSGRTDTQYF.

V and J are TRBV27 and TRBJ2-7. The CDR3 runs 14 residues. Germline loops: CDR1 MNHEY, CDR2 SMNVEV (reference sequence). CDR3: CASRIGGSSHEQYF.

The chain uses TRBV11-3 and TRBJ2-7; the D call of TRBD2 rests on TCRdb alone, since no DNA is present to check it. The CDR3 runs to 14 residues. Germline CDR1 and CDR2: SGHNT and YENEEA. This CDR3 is CASATGPAAYEQYF. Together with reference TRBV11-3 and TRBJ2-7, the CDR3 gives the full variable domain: EAGVVQSPRYKIIEKKQPVAFWCNPISGHNTLYWYLQNLGQGPELLIRYENEEAVDDSQLPKDRFSAERLKGVDSTLKIQPAELGDSAVYLCASATGPAAYEQYFGPGTRLTVT.

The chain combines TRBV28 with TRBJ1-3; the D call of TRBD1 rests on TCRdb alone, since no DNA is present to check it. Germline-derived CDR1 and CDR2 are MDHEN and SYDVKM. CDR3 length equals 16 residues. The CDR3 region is CASSLSPYGQGNTIYF.

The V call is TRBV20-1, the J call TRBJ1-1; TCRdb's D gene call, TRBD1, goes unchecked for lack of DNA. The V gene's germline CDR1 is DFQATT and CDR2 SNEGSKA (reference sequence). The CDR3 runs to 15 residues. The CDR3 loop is CSATAPEGMNTEAFF.

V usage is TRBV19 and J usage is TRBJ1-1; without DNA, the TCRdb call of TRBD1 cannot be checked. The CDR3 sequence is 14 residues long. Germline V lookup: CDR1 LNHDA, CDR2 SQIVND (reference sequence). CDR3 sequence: CASSISGWGPEAFF. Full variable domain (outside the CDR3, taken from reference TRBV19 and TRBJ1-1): DGGITQSPKYLFRKEGQNVTLSCEQNLNHDAMYWYRQDPGQGLRLIYYSQIVNDFQKGDIAEGYSVSREKKESFPLTVTSAQKNPTAFYLCASSISGWGPEAFFGQGTRLTVV.